The entry that follows covers one T cell receptor beta chain sequence. The antigen is undetermined. This CDR3 spans 15 amino acids. In germline, CDR1 is SGHRS, CDR2 YFSETQ. J gave up 2 bases and V 1 base, and 0 bases lay outside the gene matches. This table comes from immunoSEQ multiplex PCR, and its TCRdb copy is limited to in-frame clones, with some not included. The sample has about 120,000 clones, 70% to 90% seen once. This entry is derived from a study of T cell responses to AZD1222 COVID-19 vaccine. On the study more broadly: The analysis combined second doses at about 4 or about 12 weeks. Study-level results: There were mostly white British donors and more females than males, and clonal diversity was possibly underestimated. The reported proportion of spike-specific TCRs targeting unmutated variant regions was nearly half.

The sequenced sample was peripheral blood, obtained on day 0 of AZD1222 vaccination. This clonotype originated in an adult in good health. The gene calls are TRBV5-1 and TRBJ2-2, with 9 positions matching TRBD2. CDR3 DNA: TGCGCCAGCAGCTTGCTAGCGGGAAACACCGGGGAGCTGTTTTTT. Residues: CASSLLAGNTGELFF.